This is a list of T cell receptor beta chains from one sample in a study of shared clonotypes between healthy human individuals. Produced via immunoSEQ multiplex PCR; TCRdb's table is partial and in-frame only. This sample carries about 2.4 million clones, approximately 93% of them seen once, and the ten largest clones take roughly 0.39%. The sequencing input was naive CD4+ T cells from PBMCs. The receptors were gathered from a man between 18 and 29 years old in good health. Some clones in this sample may be carry-over from other donors' samples. Each CDR3 is given with its conserved first and last residue. A D gene is named only where the DNA matches it firmly. Not every row has a clone size; where given, it reads once, few, many or a size class.

V gene: TRBV6-1
J gene: TRBJ1-5
clone size: .
D gene: TRBD1
CDR3 protein: CASSPTGGNQPQHF
CDR3 DNA: TGTGCCAGCAGTCCCACAGGGGGGAATCAGCCCCAGCATTTT

V gene: TRBV27
J gene: TRBJ1-5
clone size: once
D gene: TRBD1
CDR3 protein: CASSSRTGSQPQHF
CDR3 DNA: TGTGCCAGCAGTTCCAGGACAGGGAGCCAGCCCCAGCATTTT

V gene: TRBV6-6
J gene: TRBJ2-1
clone size: .
D gene: .
CDR3 protein: CASSYGGGGMGNEQFF
CDR3 DNA: TGTGCCAGCAGTTATGGGGGCGGCGGGATGGGGAATGAGCAGTTCTTC

V gene: TRBV9
J gene: TRBJ2-3
clone size: .
D gene: .
CDR3 protein: CASSAQQGVTDTQYF
CDR3 DNA: TGTGCCAGCAGCGCCCAACAGGGAGTGACAGATACGCAGTATTTT

V gene: TRBV4-2
J gene: TRBJ1-4
clone size: once
D gene: TRBD1
CDR3 protein: CASSSDRGYEKLFF
CDR3 DNA: TGTGCCAGCAGCTCGGACAGGGGGTATGAAAAACTGTTTTTT

V gene: TRBV6-1
J gene: TRBJ2-7
clone size: .
D gene: TRBD1
CDR3 protein: CASSVQQGSPYEQYF
CDR3 DNA: TGTGCCAGCAGTGTGCAACAGGGGTCCCCTTACGAGCAGTACTTC

V gene: TRBV5-1
J gene: TRBJ2-2
clone size: .
D gene: TRBD2
CDR3 protein: CASSLIAGATGELFF
CDR3 DNA: TGCGCCAGCAGCCTGATAGCGGGAGCCACCGGGGAGCTGTTTTTT

V gene: TRBV10-3
J gene: TRBJ2-3
clone size: .
D gene: TRBD1
CDR3 protein: CAIRPGTGVDTQYF
CDR3 DNA: TGTGCCATCAGACCCGGGACAGGGGTTGATACGCAGTATTTT

V gene: TRBV7-9
J gene: TRBJ2-5
clone size: .
D gene: TRBD1
CDR3 protein: CASSPWTGNGETQYF
CDR3 DNA: TGTGCCAGCAGCCCATGGACAGGGAACGGAGAGACCCAGTACTTC

V gene: TRBV6-5
J gene: TRBJ2-2
clone size: .
D gene: .
CDR3 protein: CASTTSGATGELFF
CDR3 DNA: TGTGCCAGCACCACATCCGGGGCAACCGGGGAGCTGTTTTTT

V gene: TRBV6-6
J gene: TRBJ1-3
clone size: .
D gene: TRBD1
CDR3 protein: CASSYVEGANTIYF
CDR3 DNA: TGTGCCAGCAGTTACGTCGAGGGGGCTAACACCATATATTTT

V gene: TRBV29-1
J gene: TRBJ1-1
clone size: .
D gene: .
CDR3 protein: CSVHRNRANTEAFF
CDR3 DNA: TGCAGCGTTCACCGGAACAGGGCGAACACTGAAGCTTTCTTT

V gene: TRBV30
J gene: TRBJ2-7
clone size: .
D gene: TRBD1
CDR3 protein: CAWSLFRRGLEQYF
CDR3 DNA: TGTGCCTGGAGTCTATTCCGCAGGGGGCTCGAGCAGTACTTC

V gene: TRBV28
J gene: TRBJ2-4
clone size: .
D gene: .
CDR3 protein: CASSSRKLAKNIQYF
CDR3 DNA: TGTGCCAGCAGTTCTAGGAAACTAGCCAAAAACATTCAGTACTTC

V gene: TRBV6-1
J gene: TRBJ2-7
clone size: .
D gene: TRBD2
CDR3 protein: CASSEFRASGRNEQYF
CDR3 DNA: TGTGCCAGCAGTGAATTTAGGGCTAGCGGGAGGAACGAGCAGTACTTC

V gene: TRBV7-3
J gene: TRBJ2-2
clone size: .
D gene: TRBD2
CDR3 protein: CASSLGTSGTTGELFF
CDR3 DNA: TGTGCCAGCAGCCTCGGGACTAGCGGGACTACCGGGGAGCTGTTTTTT

V gene: TRBV7-2
J gene: TRBJ2-2
clone size: .
D gene: .
CDR3 protein: CASSSPLQGNTGELFF
CDR3 DNA: TGTGCCAGCAGCTCCCCTCTTCAGGGGAACACCGGGGAGCTGTTTTTT

V gene: TRBV7-2
J gene: TRBJ2-7
clone size: .
D gene: TRBD1
CDR3 protein: CASSFRPGQGSYEQYF
CDR3 DNA: TGTGCCAGCAGCTTTAGACCGGGACAGGGGTCCTACGAGCAGTACTTC

V gene: TRBV5-5
J gene: TRBJ1-1
clone size: .
D gene: .
CDR3 protein: CASSLARTEAFF
CDR3 DNA: TGTGCCAGCAGCTTGGCACGCACTGAAGCTTTCTTT